A single sample is the source of the 15 T cell receptor beta chains below, sequenced in a study of shared clonotypes between healthy human individuals. Produced via immunoSEQ multiplex PCR; TCRdb's table is partial and in-frame only. The data contain roughly 490,000 clones, less than 80% of them singletons. Sequencing was performed on PBMCs. The source of these receptors is a middle-aged woman in good health. Some clones in this sample may be carry-over from other donors' samples.

The chain employs TRBV27 and TRBJ2-1, with D perhaps matching TRBD1 or TRBD2 (5 bases each). CDR3 length: 16 amino acids. V lost 4 bases and J lost 3, with 16 bases in between. Germline CDR1 and CDR2: MNHEY and SMNVEV (reference sequence). DNA for the CDR3: TGTGCCAGCAGTTCATTGAGCCGGGGCAGCTACAATGAGCAGTTCTTC. It encodes CASSSLSRGSYNEQFF.

This chain uses TRBV11-1 with TRBJ2-3, with 12 bases lining up with TRBD2. J gave up 4 bases and V 1 base, and 6 bases lay outside the gene matches. Germline assignment: CDR1 SGHAT and CDR2 FQDESV (reference sequence). The CDR3 contains 17 residues. The CDR3 is CASSLVSSGRGPDTQYF. In DNA, the CDR3 is TGTGCCAGCAGCTTAGTATCTAGCGGGAGGGGTCCAGATACGCAGTATTTT.

For this clone: A read error is likely here: a far larger clone is one base away. The chain links TRBV4-2 to TRBJ2-2, with TRBD1 as a possible D gene (6 bases). Trimming took off 3 bases at V and 4 bases at J, with 12 bases between the two ends. The germline V gene has CDR1 LGHNA and CDR2 YNFKEQ. This CDR3 region has 15 residues. CDR3 DNA sequence: TGTGCCAGCAGCCACGAAGAAGGGGGCACCGGGGAGCTGTTTTTT. It codes for CASSHEEGGTGELFF.

J is TRBJ2-5 and V is TRBV27, with 8 bases identical to TRBD1. The trim removed 2 bases at V and 5 bases at J, leaving 10 bases unmatched. The germline V gene has CDR1 MNHEY and CDR2 SMNVEV (reference sequence). CDR3 length equals 16 residues. For the CDR3, the DNA is TGTGCCAGCAGTTTACGGACAGGGTTAAGCAGGGAGACCCAGTACTTC. Residues: CASSLRTGLSRETQYF.

The chain carries TRBV11-2 and TRBJ2-3; 11 positions match TRBD2. V gave up 7 bases and J gave up 6 bases; unmatched junction bases: 6. Per the germline V gene, CDR1 is SGHAT and CDR2 is FQNNGV. The CDR3 has 14 residues. The DNA for the CDR3 is TGTGCCAGCACCACTAGCGGGAGCCCCGATACGCAGTATTTT. Its translation: CASTTSGSPDTQYF.

This clone has a handful of counts. The rearrangement uses TRBV19 and TRBJ1-5; 8 positions agree with TRBD1. Germline V gene data show CDR1 as LNHDA and CDR2 as SQIVND (reference sequence). There are 13 residues in the CDR3. V gave up 5 bases and J gave up 7 bases; unmatched junction bases: 4. CDR3 nucleotide sequence: TGTGCCAGTAGTGAACAGGGGGTACAGCCCCAGCATTTT. The encoded protein is CASSEQGVQPQHF.

This chain connects TRBV11-3 to TRBJ2-7; D tentatively fits TRBD1 or TRBD2 (5 bases each). Trimming cost V 1 base and J 1 base, with 20 bases left between them. The length of the CDR3 is 18 residues. The germline CDR1 and CDR2 sequences are SGHNT and YENEEA. The DNA for the CDR3 is TGTGCCAGCAGCTTAGGGCAGCCCAACGGGGCTGTATCCTACGAGCAGTACTTC. As protein: CASSLGQPNGAVSYEQYF.

This clone was seen just once. The chain joins TRBV19 to TRBJ1-5, with TRBD1 identical over 10 bases. The V and J ends lost 3 bases and 7 bases, in that order; junction bases with no gene match: 9. Germline CDR1 and CDR2: LNHDA and SQIVND (reference sequence). The CDR3 spans 16 residues. CDR3 nucleotides: TGTGCCAGTAGTATGGACAGGGGGTTCCGGGACCAGCCCCAGCATTTT. It translates to CASSMDRGFRDQPQHF. The whole variable domain, remainder taken from reference TRBV19 and TRBJ1-5, is DGGITQSPKYLFRKEGQNVTLSCEQNLNHDAMYWYRQDPGQGLRLIYYSQIVNDFQKGDIAEGYSVSREKKESFPLTVTSAQKNPTAFYLCASSMDRGFRDQPQHFGDGTRLSIL.

The chain combines TRBV5-1 with TRBJ2-4, with D perhaps assigned TRBD1 or TRBD2 (5 bases each). V was clipped by 4 bases and J by 0 bases, with 11 bases between them. CDR1 is SGHRS and CDR2 is YFSETQ in the germline V gene. The CDR3 extends over 15 amino acids. The CDR3 spells CASSHGTEAKNIQYF. The CDR3 DNA reads TGCGCCAGCAGCCATGGGACGGAAGCCAAAAACATTCAGTACTTC.

The chain combines TRBV28 with TRBJ1-2; D is perhaps TRBD1 (6 bases). Looked up from germline, CDR1 is MDHEN and CDR2 is SYDVKM. The CDR3 is 17 residues long. The V end was cut by 1 base, the J end by 5 bases, with 20 bases between. CDR3: CASSLYSPGVSLYGYTF. CDR3 nucleotide sequence: TGTGCCAGCAGTTTATATTCGCCAGGGGTCTCGCTTTATGGCTACACCTTC.

The chain joins TRBV14 to TRBJ1-5, with D unclear. Germline CDR1 is SGHDN and CDR2 is FVKESK. V was trimmed by 5 bases and J by 7 bases, leaving 3 bases between them. This CDR3 is built from 10 residues. CDR3 in amino acids: CASSYQPQHF. DNA for the CDR3: TGTGCCAGCAGCTACCAGCCCCAGCATTTT.

This chain connects TRBV27 to TRBJ2-4, with a tentative D call TRBD2 (6 bases). The CDR3 has 17 amino acids. Germline V gene sequence: CDR1 MNHEY, CDR2 SMNVEV (reference sequence). Trimming removed 5 bases from V and 8 bases from J, with 25 bases in between. CDR3 nucleotide sequence: TGTGCCAGCAGTCCCCGTATAAGTTTTAGGAGGGTACACATTCAGTACTTC. It encodes CASSPRISFRRVHIQYF.

This clone was observed a handful of times. CDR3 residues: CASSSPGGIDQPQHF. In DNA, the CDR3 is TGTGCCAGCAGTTCTCCGGGAGGGATCGATCAGCCCCAGCATTTT. The chain combines TRBV28 with TRBJ1-5; D uncertain. Per germline, CDR1 MDHEN and CDR2 SYDVKM. The CDR3 contains 15 residues. Trimming shortened V by 4 bases and J by 5 bases, and 15 bases separated the two germline ends.

The V and J genes are TRBV27 and TRBJ1-2; tentatively, D is TRBD1 (5 bases). The V gene's germline CDR1 is MNHEY and CDR2 SMNVEV (reference sequence). Trimming removed 0 bases at V and 7 bases at J, with 12 bases between. The CDR3 totals 14 residues. The CDR3 loop reads CASSLSPGMVGYTF. The CDR3 coding sequence is TGTGCCAGCAGTTTATCGCCAGGGATGGTTGGCTACACCTTC.

The gene calls are TRBV7-2 and TRBJ2-5; D call uncertain. This CDR3 is 12 amino acids long. With 4 bases removed from V and 5 bases from J, the gap between germline ends came to 8 bases. Per germline, CDR1 SGHTA and CDR2 FQGNSA. CDR3 sequence reads: CASSSVGETQYF. Written as DNA, the CDR3 is TGTGCCAGCAGCTCCGTGGGGGAGACCCAGTACTTC.